This T cell receptor (beta chain) appears in the sequencing data of a study of vaccination effects on CD4 cells after COVID-19. About the study: Sampling of a few convalescent patients occurred early (day +14) and late post-vaccination.

Points on this clone: Its antigen is undetermined.

Repertoires were generated with immunoSEQ multiplex PCR, while TCRdb's copy carries only in-frame clones and drops some. The table records tens of thousands of clones, less than 85% of them present only once. The germline gives CDR1 LNHDA, CDR2 SQIVND (reference sequence). The V end was cut by 9 bases, the J end by 5 bases, with 13 bases between. CDR3 length: 12 residues. At the end of roughly ten days of culture, CD4+ T cells were isolated. Their SARS-CoV-2 infection, verified by PCR, occurred between March and December 2020. All study participants received two doses of BNT162b2 or mRNA-1273 vaccine. Whole-study findings and limits: In the study, convalescent patients were few, and early post-infection timepoints were absent. There was marked clonal contraction among infection- and vaccine-induced clones late after vaccination.

V usage is TRBV19 and J usage is TRBJ1-2; weak D call: TRBD1 (5 bases). This receptor was obtained from a human donor who had a prior SARS-CoV-2 infection. The specimen comprised CD4+ T cells from PBMCs cultured without peptide, sampled after COVID-19 vaccination. This CDR3 reads CASARQGYGYTF. The CDR3, as DNA: TGTGCCAGCGCGCGGCAGGGTTATGGCTACACCTTC.